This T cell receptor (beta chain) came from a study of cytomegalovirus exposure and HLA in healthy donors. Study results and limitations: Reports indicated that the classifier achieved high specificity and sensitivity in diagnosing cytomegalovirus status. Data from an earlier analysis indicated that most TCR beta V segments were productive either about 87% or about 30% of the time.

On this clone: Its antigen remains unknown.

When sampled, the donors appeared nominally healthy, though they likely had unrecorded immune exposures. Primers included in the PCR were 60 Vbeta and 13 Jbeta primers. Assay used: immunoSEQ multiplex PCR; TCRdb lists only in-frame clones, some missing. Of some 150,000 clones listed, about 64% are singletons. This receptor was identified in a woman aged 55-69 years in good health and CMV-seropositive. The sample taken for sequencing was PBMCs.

CDR3 DNA: TGTGCCAGCAGCCGCCGTGAAGGGAGGTCCTACGAGCAGTACTTC. Translating it yields CASSRREGRSYEQYF. The rearrangement joins TRBV28 to TRBJ2-7, with D maybe TRBD2 (6 bases). Germline assignment: CDR1 MDHEN and CDR2 SYDVKM. V was cut by 6 bases and J by 1 base, with 16 bases left in between. The CDR3 loop spans 15 amino acids. Looking up the rest from reference TRBV28 and TRBJ2-7 gives the full variable domain: DVKVTQSSRYLVKRTGEKVFLECVQDMDHENMFWYRQDPGLGLRLIYFSYDVKMKEKGDIPEGYSVSREKKERFSLILESASTNQTSMYLCASSRREGRSYEQYFGPGTRLTVT.